These 13 T cell receptor beta chains came from one sample sequenced in a study of blood T cell repertoires in COVID-19. The method was immunoSEQ multiplex PCR; TCRdb's version includes in-frame clones alone and lacks a portion of them. The table has about 250,000 clones, 86% seen once. The sample taken for sequencing was peripheral blood. These receptors were taken from a woman at least 80 years old with COVID-19, enrolled during active disease.

The chain is built from TRBV30 and TRBJ1-1, with D unclear. Germline V gene lookup returns CDR1 GTSNPN and CDR2 SVGIG (reference sequence). The CDR3 has 14 residues. V was trimmed by 2 bases and J by 0 bases, leaving 10 bases between them. CDR3 amino acids: CAWSPQTVNTEAFF. The CDR3 region has the DNA TGTGCCTGGAGTCCCCAGACTGTGAACACTGAAGCTTTCTTT.

This rearrangement joins TRBV18 to TRBJ2-3; TRBD2 is a possible D gene (6 bases). CDR1 is KGHSH, CDR2 LQKENI, per germline. The CDR3 totals 15 residues. With 2 bases removed from V and 1 base from J, the gap between germline ends came to 10 bases. Written as DNA, the CDR3 is TGTGCCAGCTCACCAGGCGGGGCGGGCACAGATACGCAGTATTTT. Translation: CASSPGGAGTDTQYF. The variable domain in full, completed from reference TRBV18 and TRBJ2-3, reads NAGVMQNPRHLVRRRGQEARLRCSPMKGHSHVYWYRQLPEEGLKFMVYLQKENIIDESGMPKERFSAEFPKEGPSILRIQQVVRGDSAAYFCASSPGGAGTDTQYFGPGTRLTVL.

The genes are TRBV6-5 and TRBJ2-3, with 7 bases fitting TRBD2. V shed 3 bases and J 1 base; nucleotides not matched to a gene: 1. CDR1 and CDR2 from the germline V gene are MNHEY and SVGAGI. This CDR3 spans 14 amino acids. This CDR3 is CASSYAGGTDTQYF. The CDR3 nucleotides read TGTGCCAGCAGTTATGCGGGGGGCACAGATACGCAGTATTTT.

The genes are TRBV18 and TRBJ1-1; possibly TRBD1 for D (6 bases). Looked up from germline, CDR1 is KGHSH and CDR2 is LQKENI. The CDR3 runs to 15 residues. V dropped 4 bases and J dropped 5 bases, with 17 bases sitting between them. As DNA, the CDR3 is TGTGCCAGCTCACAACTGACAGGTCCAGGGACTGAAGCTTTCTTT. Translating it yields CASSQLTGPGTEAFF.

The rearrangement joins TRBV5-4 to TRBJ1-2; 7 positions agree with TRBD1. The V gene's germline CDR1 is SGHNT and CDR2 YYREEE (reference sequence). This CDR3 region has 17 residues. The J segment lost 3 bases and the V segment lost 6 bases, leaving 17 bases of the junction unmatched. The CDR3 region has the DNA TGTGCCAGCAACCGACGACAGGGCCCCCGAGGCTACTATGGCTACACCTTC. It encodes CASNRRQGPRGYYGYTF.

This clone was picked up one time. The CDR3 reads CASSLGFSTDTQYF. Here the CDR3 DNA reads TGTGCCAGCAGTTTAGGCTTTAGCACAGATACGCAGTATTTT. The chain joins TRBV27 to TRBJ2-3, with unresolved D. V gave up 2 bases and J gave up 0 bases, with 6 bases separating them. Germline lookup yields CDR1 MNHEY and CDR2 SMNVEV (reference sequence). This CDR3 is built from 14 residues.

This clone was picked up one time. The chain employs TRBV28 and TRBJ2-3; 8 nucleotides line up with TRBD1. Germline loops: CDR1 MDHEN, CDR2 SYDVKM. The CDR3 is 16 amino acids. The ends lost 6 bases at V and 1 base at J; junction bases unmatched: 9. CDR3 nucleotides: TGTGCCAGCAGCTCTCCCCAGACAGGGGGCACAGATACGCAGTATTTT. Protein product: CASSSPQTGGTDTQYF.

This chain joins TRBV6-5 and TRBJ1-1, with D perhaps matching TRBD1 (6 bases). V was trimmed by 2 bases and J by 1 base, leaving 8 bases between them. The germline V gene has CDR1 MNHEY and CDR2 SVGAGI. This CDR3 spans 14 amino acids. CDR3 residues: CASSYLDRNTEAFF. The CDR3 DNA reads as TGTGCCAGCAGTTACCTGGACAGGAACACTGAAGCTTTCTTT.

The chain has TRBV3-1 (or the pseudogene TRBV3-2) and TRBJ1-3; D unresolved. Trimming removed 1 base at V and 0 bases at J, with 13 bases between. CDR3 length: 17 residues. CDR1 is LGHDT and CDR2 is YNNKEL in the germline V gene (reference sequence). CDR3 DNA: TGTGCCAGCAGCCAAGTCCTCAAACGGAGCTCTGGAAACACCATATATTTT. It codes for CASSQVLKRSSGNTIYF.

V is TRBV25-1 and J is TRBJ1-2; D is uncertain. Germline V CDR1 and CDR2: MGHDK, SYGVNS. The V gene lost 3 bases and the J gene lost 8 bases, with 16 bases spanning the gap. CDR3 size: 14 residues. As DNA, the CDR3 is TGTGCCAGCAGTGATAGTACCGCCGGGGTGGGCTACACCTTC. Its translation is CASSDSTAGVGYTF.

The chain combines TRBV10-3 with TRBJ2-3; 9 bases line up with TRBD2. V gave up 4 bases and J gave up 10 bases; unmatched junction bases: 9. Per germline, CDR1 ENHRY and CDR2 SYGVKD. CDR3 size: 14 residues. The CDR3 nucleotides read TGTGCCATCAGTGCAATCGAGCTAGCGGGGCCGCAGTATTTT. This codes for CAISAIELAGPQYF.

V and J are TRBV27 and TRBJ2-2; a possible D gene is TRBD1 (5 bases). V was pared by 8 bases and J by 1 base, with 11 bases between. CDR1 and CDR2 (germline): MNHEY, SMNVEV (reference sequence). The CDR3 loop spans 14 amino acids. The chain's CDR3 is CASAFTGNTGELFF. CDR3 sequence (DNA): TGTGCCAGCGCTTTTACAGGGAACACCGGGGAGCTGTTTTTT.

The chain carries TRBV11-2 and TRBJ2-5; D perhaps matches TRBD1 (6 bases). CDR1 is SGHAT, CDR2 FQNNGV, per germline. V lost 0 bases, J lost 4 bases, and 12 bases lay in between. This CDR3 region has 15 residues. The CDR3 here is CASSLEQGKGETQYF. In nucleotides, the CDR3 is TGTGCCAGCAGCTTAGAGCAGGGGAAGGGAGAGACCCAGTACTTC.